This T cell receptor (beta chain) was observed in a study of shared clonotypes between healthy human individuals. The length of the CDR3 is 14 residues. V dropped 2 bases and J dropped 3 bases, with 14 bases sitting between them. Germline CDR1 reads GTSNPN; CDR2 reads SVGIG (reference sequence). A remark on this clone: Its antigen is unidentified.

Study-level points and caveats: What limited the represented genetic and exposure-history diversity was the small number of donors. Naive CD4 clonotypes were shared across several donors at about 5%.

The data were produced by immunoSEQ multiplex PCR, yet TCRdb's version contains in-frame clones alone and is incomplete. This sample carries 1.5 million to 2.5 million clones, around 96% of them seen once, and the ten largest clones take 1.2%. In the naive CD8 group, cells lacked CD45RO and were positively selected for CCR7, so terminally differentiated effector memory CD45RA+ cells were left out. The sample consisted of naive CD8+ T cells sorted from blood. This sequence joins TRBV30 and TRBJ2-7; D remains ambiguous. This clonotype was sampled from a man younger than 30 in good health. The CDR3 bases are TGTGCCTGGAGTTGGTACGGCCGCCTCTACGAGCAGTACTTC. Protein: CAWSWYGRLYEQYF.